The present T cell receptor (beta chain) was sequenced within a study of TIL therapy for anti-PD-1-resistant metastatic lung cancer (dated by TCRdb to the early 2020s). Turning to the overall study: Tumors were harvested prior to any PD-1/PD-L1 blockade, after which nivolumab was administered to patients, and lymphodepletion, expanded TIL infusion and IL-2 were given to patients who progressed. Enrolled patients had a median age of about 53 years (range about 35-80) and a median tumor PD-L1 proportion score of under 7%. Most of the cohort had lung adenocarcinoma, including several EGFR-mutant tumors and two ALK-rearranged tumors, and half of the patients were either current or former smokers. Across the cohort, whole-exome sequencing showed a median non-synonymous tumor mutation burden of less than 1.7 mutations per megabase. T cell receptor beta sequencing of tumor and peripheral blood served to follow clonotypes across the tumor, the expanded TIL product, and serial blood samples.

Results the study describes overall, beyond this receptor: Generalizability was limited because the cohort was highly selected, with more treatment-naive, never-smoker and oncogene-addicted patients included than is typical. The study protocol defined all tumor marker inferences as exploratory. The baseline peripheral repertoire was partially replaced by infused TIL clonotypes, which then decayed over months, and no apparent association between persistence and response was found.

Via the germline V gene, CDR1 is SGHRS and CDR2 YFSETQ. The CDR3 numbers 16 residues from cysteine through phenylalanine. Only the CDR3 part of the read is kept: 48 bases, read in frame from the first base. Trimming leaves V shorter by 4 bases and J shorter by 4 bases, with the junction holding 12 bases beyond the gene matches. TCR beta CDR3 regions were amplified from genomic DNA by bias-controlled multiplex PCR with the immunoSEQ v3 hsTCRB kit. The TCR libraries were sequenced on an Illumina NextSeq 500 to 1.5 million to 2.5 million read pairs for survey level or about 5-6 million read pairs for deep level. The authors' pipeline ran thus. V, D and J genes were assigned, non-productive sequences were removed, and clonality was reported by immunoSEQ Analyzer software. To compare repertoires between infused TIL and blood, productive Simpson clonality was used along with the Morisita overlap index of productive TRB rearrangements. The absolute count of a clonotype in blood was estimated by multiplying the lymphocyte count by the CD3+ fraction and by the productive frequency of the clone. TCRdb limited this immuneACCESS table to in-frame rearrangements with V and J called. A share of clones is missing; checked studies link under half to unresolved V genes, and the rest is unexplained. For V, J and clone size, that table is used; D and trimming come from the DNA. In this sample the table shows just under 60,000 clones, more than 60% of which occur a single time. The ten largest clones capture 1.5% to 2% of the sample.

With respect to this clone: Its binding antigen is unknown. No base quality information exists; no much larger clone differs at one position.

In light of the paper, this sample's time point label describes: pre-treatment sample, taken before nivolumab and TIL therapy. Adults with stage 4 NSCLC were enrolled from October 2017 to January 2020 in a dual-center phase I trial. The samples were drawn from an open-label, single-arm phase I trial testing tumor-infiltrating lymphocyte therapy combined with nivolumab in advanced non-small cell lung cancer. Blood mononuclear cells from EDTA tubes were separated on a Ficoll gradient and snap-frozen as pellets, and DNA was extracted from the cells using a Qiagen mini-prep kit. The rearranged segments are TRBV5-1 and TRBJ2-5, with 8 middle bases fitting TRBD2. Sequenced here: blood, sampled at baseline. The source of this sequence is a person aged 25 to 85 with non-small cell lung cancer. The nucleotides are TGCGCCAGCAGCCCCCGAGGAGCGGGAGTGATAGAGACCCAGTACTTC. This sequence encodes CASSPRGAGVIETQYF.